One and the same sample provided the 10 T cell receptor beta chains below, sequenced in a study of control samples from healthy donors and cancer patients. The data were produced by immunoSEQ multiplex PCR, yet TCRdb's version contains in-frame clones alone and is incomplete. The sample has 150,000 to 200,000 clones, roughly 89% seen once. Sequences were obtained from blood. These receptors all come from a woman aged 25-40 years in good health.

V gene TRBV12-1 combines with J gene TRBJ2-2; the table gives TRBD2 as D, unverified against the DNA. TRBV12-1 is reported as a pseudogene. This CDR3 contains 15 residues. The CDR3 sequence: CASSPSGGDTGELFF. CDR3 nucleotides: TGTGCCAGCAGCCCCAGCGGGGGGGACACCGGGGAGCTGTTTTTT.

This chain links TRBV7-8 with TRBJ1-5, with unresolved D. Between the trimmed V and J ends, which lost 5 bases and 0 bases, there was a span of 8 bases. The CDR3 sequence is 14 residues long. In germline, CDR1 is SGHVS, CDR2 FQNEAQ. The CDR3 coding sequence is TGTGCCAGCAGCGCACAGAATAGCAATCAGCCCCAGCATTTT. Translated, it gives CASSAQNSNQPQHF.

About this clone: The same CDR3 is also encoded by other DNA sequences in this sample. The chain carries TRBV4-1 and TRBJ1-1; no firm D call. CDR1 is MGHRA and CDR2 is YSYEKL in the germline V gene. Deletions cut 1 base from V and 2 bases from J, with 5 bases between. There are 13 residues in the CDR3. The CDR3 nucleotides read TGCGCCAGCAGCCAAGTGGAAAACACTGAAGCTTTCTTT. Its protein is CASSQVENTEAFF.

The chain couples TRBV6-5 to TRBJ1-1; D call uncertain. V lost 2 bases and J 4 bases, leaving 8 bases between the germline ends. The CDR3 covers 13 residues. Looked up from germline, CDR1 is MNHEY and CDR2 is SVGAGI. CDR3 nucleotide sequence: TGTGCCAGCAGTTACCCGACAAGCACTGAAGCTTTCTTT. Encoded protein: CASSYPTSTEAFF.

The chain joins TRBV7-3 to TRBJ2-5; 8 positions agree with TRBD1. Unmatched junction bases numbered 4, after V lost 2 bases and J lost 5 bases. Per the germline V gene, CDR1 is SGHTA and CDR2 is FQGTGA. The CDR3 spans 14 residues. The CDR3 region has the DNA TGTGCCAGCAGCTTATCCGGACAGGGCGAGACCCAGTACTTC. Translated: CASSLSGQGETQYF.

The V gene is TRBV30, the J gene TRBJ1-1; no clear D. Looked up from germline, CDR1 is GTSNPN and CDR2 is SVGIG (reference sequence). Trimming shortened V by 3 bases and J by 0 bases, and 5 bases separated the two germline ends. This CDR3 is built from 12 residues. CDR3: CAWRQMNTEAFF. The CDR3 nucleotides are TGTGCCTGGAGACAGATGAACACTGAAGCTTTCTTT.

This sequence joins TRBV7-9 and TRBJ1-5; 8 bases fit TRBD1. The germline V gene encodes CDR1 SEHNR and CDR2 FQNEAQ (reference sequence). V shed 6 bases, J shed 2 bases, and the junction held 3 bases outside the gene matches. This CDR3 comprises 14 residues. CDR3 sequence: CASSQGAGNQPQHF. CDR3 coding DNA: TGTGCCAGCAGTCAGGGGGCGGGCAATCAGCCCCAGCATTTT.

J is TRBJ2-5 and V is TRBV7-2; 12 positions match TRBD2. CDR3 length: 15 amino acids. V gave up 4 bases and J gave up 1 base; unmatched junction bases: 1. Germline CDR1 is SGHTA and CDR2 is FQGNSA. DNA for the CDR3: TGTGCCAGCAGCTCTAGCGGGAGGGTCCAAGAGACCCAGTACTTC. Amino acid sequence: CASSSSGRVQETQYF.

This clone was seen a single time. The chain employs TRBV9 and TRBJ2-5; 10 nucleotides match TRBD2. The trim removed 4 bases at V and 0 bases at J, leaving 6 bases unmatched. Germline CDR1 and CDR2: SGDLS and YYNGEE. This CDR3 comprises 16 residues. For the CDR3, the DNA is TGTGCCAGCAGCCCCAGTACTAGCGGGAACCAAGAGACCCAGTACTTC. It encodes CASSPSTSGNQETQYF.

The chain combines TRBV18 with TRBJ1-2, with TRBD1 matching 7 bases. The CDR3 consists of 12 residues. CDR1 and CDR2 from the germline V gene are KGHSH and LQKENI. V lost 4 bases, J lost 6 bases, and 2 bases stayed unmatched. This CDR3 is CASSRTGDGYTF. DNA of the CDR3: TGTGCCAGCTCACGTACAGGGGATGGCTACACCTTC. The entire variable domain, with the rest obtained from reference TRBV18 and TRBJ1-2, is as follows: NAGVMQNPRHLVRRRGQEARLRCSPMKGHSHVYWYRQLPEEGLKFMVYLQKENIIDESGMPKERFSAEFPKEGPSILRIQQVVRGDSAAYFCASSRTGDGYTFGSGTRLTVV.